These T cell receptor beta chains were read from a single sample in a study of cytomegalovirus exposure and HLA in healthy donors. Some clones are missing from TCRdb's copy, which holds only in-frame ones; the method was immunoSEQ multiplex PCR. The sample lists 55,000 to 65,000 clones, over 70% occurring once. Sequencing was performed on PBMCs. These receptors originate from a woman between 40 and 55 years old in good health and CMV-seronegative. The CDR3 runs from the conserved cysteine through the conserved F or W. The D gene is left open where the match is weak. Some rows mark clone size as missing; the rest say once, few, many or name a class of expanded clone.

j_gene: TRBJ2-1
d_gene: NA
v_gene: TRBV19
abundance: few
CDR3nt: TGTGCCAGTAGTATAGATTCCGGGTACTCTGAGCAGTTCTTC
CDR3aa: CASSIDSGYSEQFF

j_gene: TRBJ1-4
d_gene: NA
v_gene: TRBV28
abundance: NA
CDR3nt: TGTGCCAGCAGAACAAGGGGTTTTAATGAAAAACTGTTTTTT
CDR3aa: CASRTRGFNEKLFF

j_gene: TRBJ2-1
d_gene: NA
v_gene: TRBV18
abundance: NA
CDR3nt: TGTGCCAGCTCACCACTCAGCGCGCCTGACAATGAGCAGTTCTTC
CDR3aa: CASSPLSAPDNEQFF

j_gene: TRBJ1-1
d_gene: NA
v_gene: TRBV7-2
abundance: NA
CDR3nt: TGTGCCAGCAGCTTAACAGAGGGGGTTACTGAAGCTTTCTTT
CDR3aa: CASSLTEGVTEAFF

j_gene: TRBJ2-7
d_gene: NA
v_gene: TRBV27
abundance: NA
CDR3nt: TGTGCCAGCAGTTACCGGAGCTCCTACGAGCAGTACTTC
CDR3aa: CASSYRSSYEQYF

j_gene: TRBJ2-1
d_gene: TRBD2
v_gene: TRBV19
abundance: NA
CDR3nt: TGTGCCAGTAGTATTAGCGGGAGCTCCTACAATGAGCAGTTCTTC
CDR3aa: CASSISGSSYNEQFF

j_gene: TRBJ1-5
d_gene: NA
v_gene: TRBV2
abundance: NA
CDR3nt: TGTGCCAGCACCTGGACATTTAGCAATCAGCCCCAGCATTTT
CDR3aa: CASTWTFSNQPQHF

j_gene: TRBJ2-2
d_gene: TRBD1
v_gene: TRBV27
abundance: few
CDR3nt: TGTGCCGCCAAAAGACAGGGTTGGACCGGGGAGCTGTTTTTT
CDR3aa: CAAKRQGWTGELFF

j_gene: TRBJ1-1
d_gene: NA
v_gene: TRBV7-8
abundance: NA
CDR3nt: TGTGCCAGCAGCTTACTGCTAGCCTCCGAGGCTGAAGCTTTCTTT
CDR3aa: CASSLLLASEAEAFF

j_gene: TRBJ2-5
d_gene: TRBD2
v_gene: TRBV28
abundance: few
CDR3nt: TGTGCCAGCAGTGCCCGGACTAGCGGGAAAAGAGAGACCCAGTACTTC
CDR3aa: CASSARTSGKRETQYF

j_gene: TRBJ1-1
d_gene: NA
v_gene: TRBV5-1
abundance: NA
CDR3nt: TGCGCCAGCAGCTTTGGCCCAGGGAGGGACACTGAAGCTTTCTTT
CDR3aa: CASSFGPGRDTEAFF

j_gene: TRBJ1-2
d_gene: NA
v_gene: TRBV28
abundance: once
CDR3nt: TGTGCCAGCAGTTACGCCGGTGGCTACACCTTC
CDR3aa: CASSYAGGYTF

j_gene: TRBJ1-3
d_gene: NA
v_gene: TRBV5-6
abundance: NA
CDR3nt: TGTGCCAGCAGCTTGGTCAGTCGTACCTCTGGAAACACCATATATTTT
CDR3aa: CASSLVSRTSGNTIYF

j_gene: TRBJ1-5
d_gene: TRBD1
v_gene: TRBV27
abundance: NA
CDR3nt: TGTGCCAGCAGTTTGAGGGGGCTTAGCCAGCCCCAGCATTTT
CDR3aa: CASSLRGLSQPQHF

j_gene: TRBJ2-7
d_gene: TRBD1
v_gene: TRBV27
abundance: NA
CDR3nt: TGTGCCAGCAGTCCTGGACAGGGGCTATCCTACGAGCAGTACTTC
CDR3aa: CASSPGQGLSYEQYF

j_gene: TRBJ2-5
d_gene: NA
v_gene: TRBV9
abundance: NA
CDR3nt: TGTGCCAGCAGCGTAGCTCAGGGCCTACAAGAGACCCAGTACTTC
CDR3aa: CASSVAQGLQETQYF

j_gene: TRBJ2-3
d_gene: TRBD2
v_gene: TRBV7-2
abundance: NA
CDR3nt: TGTGCCAGCAGCCTTAGCGGGTACACAGATACGCAGTATTTT
CDR3aa: CASSLSGYTDTQYF

j_gene: TRBJ2-5
d_gene: TRBD2
v_gene: TRBV4-3
abundance: NA
CDR3nt: TGCGCCAGCAGCCAGGACTCAGTAGCGGGAGGGCCGCGGCAAGAGACCCAGTACTTC
CDR3aa: CASSQDSVAGGPRQETQYF

j_gene: TRBJ2-3
d_gene: TRBD2
v_gene: TRBV5-1
abundance: few
CDR3nt: TGCGCCAGCAGCTCGGGACTAGCGGCAGCCAGCACAGATACGCAGTATTTT
CDR3aa: CASSSGLAAASTDTQYF

j_gene: TRBJ1-5
d_gene: TRBD1
v_gene: TRBV7-8
abundance: few
CDR3nt: TGTGCCAGCAGCTTAGCGCGGGGGACAGGGGGGCCAGGCAGCAATCAGCCCCAGCATTTT
CDR3aa: CASSLARGTGGPGSNQPQHF

j_gene: TRBJ2-3
d_gene: TRBD1
v_gene: TRBV9
abundance: few
CDR3nt: TGTGCCAGCAGCGTAGCCCTGACAGGGGGAACAGATACGCAGTATTTT
CDR3aa: CASSVALTGGTDTQYF

j_gene: TRBJ2-7
d_gene: NA
v_gene: TRBV6-4
abundance: NA
CDR3nt: TGTGCCAGCAGTACCCCCCCTGCAGATTACTACGAGCAGTACTTC
CDR3aa: CASSTPPADYYEQYF

j_gene: TRBJ2-7
d_gene: TRBD2
v_gene: TRBV4-1
abundance: NA
CDR3nt: TGCGCCAGCGGAACGACTAGCGGGACCTACGAGCAGTACTTC
CDR3aa: CASGTTSGTYEQYF

j_gene: TRBJ1-4
d_gene: NA
v_gene: TRBV7-8
abundance: few
CDR3nt: TGTGCCAGCAGCTTAGTCCCGGGACTTAAAAAGGATGAAAAACTGTTTTTT
CDR3aa: CASSLVPGLKKDEKLFF

j_gene: TRBJ2-1
d_gene: TRBD2
v_gene: TRBV11-3
abundance: few
CDR3nt: TGTGCCAGCAGCCCCGGGACTAGCGGGAGTCTTAATGAGCAGTTCTTC
CDR3aa: CASSPGTSGSLNEQFF

j_gene: TRBJ1-5
d_gene: NA
v_gene: TRBV6-5
abundance: few
CDR3nt: TGTGCCAGCAGTTATGGCCAGGGAGGGCAGCCCCAGCATTTT
CDR3aa: CASSYGQGGQPQHF

j_gene: TRBJ2-2
d_gene: NA
v_gene: TRBV27
abundance: NA
CDR3nt: TGTGCCAGCAGGGACCTAGGACAGACGAACACCGGGGAGCTGTTTTTT
CDR3aa: CASRDLGQTNTGELFF

j_gene: TRBJ2-5
d_gene: NA
v_gene: TRBV5-1
abundance: NA
CDR3nt: TGCGCCAGCAGCTTCCAACTAGGGAAAGAGACCCAGTACTTC
CDR3aa: CASSFQLGKETQYF

j_gene: TRBJ1-3
d_gene: NA
v_gene: TRBV5-1
abundance: NA
CDR3nt: TGCGCCAGCAGCGCCGGACAGTTCTCTGGAAACACCATATATTTT
CDR3aa: CASSAGQFSGNTIYF

j_gene: TRBJ1-2
d_gene: TRBD1
v_gene: TRBV10-3
abundance: NA
CDR3nt: TGTGCCATCAGTGACGCAGGGGGTCCTAACTATGGCTACACCTTC
CDR3aa: CAISDAGGPNYGYTF

j_gene: TRBJ2-3
d_gene: NA
v_gene: TRBV5-8
abundance: once
CDR3nt: TGTGCCAGCAGCTTGTTAGGAGGGGCAGGGGATACGCAGTATTTT
CDR3aa: CASSLLGGAGDTQYF

j_gene: TRBJ2-1
d_gene: TRBD2
v_gene: TRBV6-1
abundance: once
CDR3nt: TGTGCCAGCAGTGACTCATCTAGCGGGAGTGGAGAGCAGTTCTTC
CDR3aa: CASSDSSSGSGEQFF

j_gene: TRBJ2-3
d_gene: NA
v_gene: TRBV6-4
abundance: NA
CDR3nt: TGTGCCAGCAGTGAGTTGGTCAGGGTGGCGATCACAGATACGCAGTATTTT
CDR3aa: CASSELVRVAITDTQYF

j_gene: TRBJ2-4
d_gene: TRBD2
v_gene: TRBV18
abundance: NA
CDR3nt: TGTGCCAGCTCACCCCCGGGACTAGCGGGAGGACCTGGAAACATTCAGTACTTC
CDR3aa: CASSPPGLAGGPGNIQYF

j_gene: TRBJ2-1
d_gene: TRBD2
v_gene: TRBV4-1
abundance: NA
CDR3nt: TGCGCCAGCAGCCACAACCAATCAGCGGGAGTAGGGAGGAATGAGCAGTTCTTC
CDR3aa: CASSHNQSAGVGRNEQFF

j_gene: TRBJ2-7
d_gene: TRBD2
v_gene: TRBV6-1
abundance: NA
CDR3nt: TGTGCCAGCAGGACCCATAGCGGGAGGCGGGGCGAGCAGTACTTC
CDR3aa: CASRTHSGRRGEQYF

j_gene: TRBJ1-2
d_gene: TRBD1
v_gene: TRBV9
abundance: once
CDR3nt: TGTGCCAGCAGCGGGAAAGGGGGCGACTATGGCTACACCTTC
CDR3aa: CASSGKGGDYGYTF

j_gene: TRBJ2-1
d_gene: TRBD2
v_gene: TRBV7-3
abundance: NA
CDR3nt: TGTGCCAGCAGCCCGCAGGAAATAGCGGGAGTGGGTGAGCAGTTCTTC
CDR3aa: CASSPQEIAGVGEQFF

j_gene: TRBJ1-1
d_gene: NA
v_gene: TRBV6-6
abundance: NA
CDR3nt: TGTGCCAGCAGTTACTCCCCAGCGGGGGATGAAGCTTTCTTT
CDR3aa: CASSYSPAGDEAFF

j_gene: TRBJ2-5
d_gene: NA
v_gene: TRBV28
abundance: NA
CDR3nt: TGTGCCAGCAGTTTGGGGGGTGGAGAGACCCAGTACTTC
CDR3aa: CASSLGGGETQYF

j_gene: TRBJ2-7
d_gene: NA
v_gene: TRBV5-1
abundance: NA
CDR3nt: TGCGCCAGCAAGGTTCCCCCTGGGGCCAAGCAGTACTTC
CDR3aa: CASKVPPGAKQYF

j_gene: TRBJ2-7
d_gene: TRBD2
v_gene: TRBV10-3
abundance: NA
CDR3nt: TGTGCCATCACGGCTAGCGGGAAGGGGGCCTACGAGCAGTACTTC
CDR3aa: CAITASGKGAYEQYF

j_gene: TRBJ2-5
d_gene: NA
v_gene: TRBV18
abundance: NA
CDR3nt: TGTGCCAGCTCACCACCGTCTGAAGAGACCCAGTACTTC
CDR3aa: CASSPPSEETQYF

j_gene: TRBJ2-1
d_gene: TRBD1
v_gene: TRBV28
abundance: NA
CDR3nt: TGTGCCAGCAGTGCACCGGGACAGGGGCTCTATGAGCAGTTCTTC
CDR3aa: CASSAPGQGLYEQFF

j_gene: TRBJ1-2
d_gene: NA
v_gene: TRBV28
abundance: NA
CDR3nt: TGTGCCAGCAGTTTATGGCCCGGAGATGGCTACACCTTC
CDR3aa: CASSLWPGDGYTF

j_gene: TRBJ2-5
d_gene: NA
v_gene: TRBV7-9
abundance: NA
CDR3nt: TGTGCCAGCAGCCTCGGGGTGTGGGAGACCCAGTACTTC
CDR3aa: CASSLGVWETQYF

j_gene: TRBJ1-4
d_gene: NA
v_gene: TRBV2
abundance: NA
CDR3nt: TGTGCCAGCAGTGAGGGGGGGCACCGTAATGAAAAACTGTTTTTT
CDR3aa: CASSEGGHRNEKLFF

j_gene: TRBJ2-7
d_gene: NA
v_gene: TRBV5-1
abundance: NA
CDR3nt: TGCGCCAGCAGCTCGGCCGGGACTCATTACGAGCAGTACTTC
CDR3aa: CASSSAGTHYEQYF

j_gene: TRBJ2-7
d_gene: TRBD1
v_gene: TRBV7-2
abundance: NA
CDR3nt: TGTGCCAGCAGCTGGATACAGGGGAACTACGAGCAGTACTTC
CDR3aa: CASSWIQGNYEQYF

j_gene: TRBJ1-2
d_gene: NA
v_gene: TRBV30
abundance: few
CDR3nt: TGTGCCTGGAGTGTTCAAGGGGTCTATGGCTACACCTTC
CDR3aa: CAWSVQGVYGYTF

j_gene: TRBJ2-6
d_gene: TRBD2
v_gene: TRBV27
abundance: NA
CDR3nt: TGTGCCAGCAGTTACGGGACTAGCGGGAACTCTGGGGCCAACGTCCTGACTTTC
CDR3aa: CASSYGTSGNSGANVLTF

j_gene: TRBJ2-3
d_gene: NA
v_gene: TRBV28
abundance: NA
CDR3nt: TGTGCCAGCAGTCCACAGGGTTCTGTAGATACGCAGTATTTT
CDR3aa: CASSPQGSVDTQYF

j_gene: TRBJ2-6
d_gene: TRBD1
v_gene: TRBV18
abundance: once
CDR3nt: TGTGCCAGCTCACAGGACAGGGCCTCTGGGGCCAACGTCCTGACTTTC
CDR3aa: CASSQDRASGANVLTF

j_gene: TRBJ1-3
d_gene: NA
v_gene: TRBV5-5
abundance: NA
CDR3nt: TGTGCCAGCAGCTTTGAGGCAGTGGAACTCTCTGGAAACACCATATATTTT
CDR3aa: CASSFEAVELSGNTIYF

j_gene: TRBJ1-1
d_gene: NA
v_gene: TRBV4-3
abundance: few
CDR3nt: TGCGCCAGCAGCCAAATGAACAGGGCGGACACTGAAGCTTTCTTT
CDR3aa: CASSQMNRADTEAFF

j_gene: TRBJ2-7
d_gene: TRBD2
v_gene: TRBV4-2
abundance: NA
CDR3nt: TGTGCCAGCAGCCCTCGGACTAGCGGGAGCCACGAGCAGTACTTC
CDR3aa: CASSPRTSGSHEQYF

j_gene: TRBJ2-6
d_gene: TRBD1
v_gene: TRBV5-4
abundance: NA
CDR3nt: TGTGCCAGCAGCTTGGGACAGGGGGAGGATGGGGCCAACGTCCTGACTTTC
CDR3aa: CASSLGQGEDGANVLTF

j_gene: TRBJ2-3
d_gene: NA
v_gene: TRBV10-3
abundance: NA
CDR3nt: TGTGCCATCAGTGATCAACAGGGTTCCACAGATACGCAGTATTTT
CDR3aa: CAISDQQGSTDTQYF

j_gene: TRBJ1-1
d_gene: NA
v_gene: TRBV7-3
abundance: few
CDR3nt: TGTGCCAGCAGCTTCGACAGTAACACTGAAGCTTTCTTT
CDR3aa: CASSFDSNTEAFF

j_gene: TRBJ1-2
d_gene: NA
v_gene: TRBV19
abundance: NA
CDR3nt: TGTGCCAGTAGTAGTCGGGGGGGCTCTGGCTATGGCTACACCTTC
CDR3aa: CASSSRGGSGYGYTF